This TCR beta chain was sequenced during a study of CD8 T cells in Susac syndrome. This clonotype was observed a few times. Germline V gives CDR1 SNHLY, CDR2 FYNNEI. This CDR3 has 15 residues. Losses at the gene ends were 3 bases for V and 3 bases for J; bases not matched to a gene: 0. With random hexamers, reverse transcription was performed on about 0.5 to 1 ug of RNA. Using its own MiXCR run on the immunoSEQ multiplex PCR reads, TCRdb lists one record per CDR3 protein. The table includes about 290,000 distinct CDR3 sequences, approximately 90% detected once. The clonotype originates from a human donor with multiple sclerosis. This rearrangement joins TRBV2 to TRBJ2-1; 12 bases fit TRBD2. Material for sequencing was CD8+ T cells from PBMCs. DNA for the CDR3: TGTGCCAGCAGTGAGGGACTAGCGGGCTACAATGAGCAGTTCTTC. It specifies CASSEGLAGYNEQFF.